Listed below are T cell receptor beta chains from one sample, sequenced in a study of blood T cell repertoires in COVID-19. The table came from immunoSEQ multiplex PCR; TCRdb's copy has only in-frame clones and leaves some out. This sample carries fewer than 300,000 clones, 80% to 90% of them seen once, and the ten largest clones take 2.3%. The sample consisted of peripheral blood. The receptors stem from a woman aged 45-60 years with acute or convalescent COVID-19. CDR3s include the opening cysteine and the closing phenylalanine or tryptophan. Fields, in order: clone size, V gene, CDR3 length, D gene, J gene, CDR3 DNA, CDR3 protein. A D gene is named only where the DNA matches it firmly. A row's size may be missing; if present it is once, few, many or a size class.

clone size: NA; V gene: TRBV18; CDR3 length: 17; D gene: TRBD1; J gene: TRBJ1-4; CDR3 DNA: TGTGCCAGCTCACCACCGGCGGCAGGGGGCAAGGGTGAAAAACTGTTTTTT; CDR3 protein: CASSPPAAGGKGEKLFF
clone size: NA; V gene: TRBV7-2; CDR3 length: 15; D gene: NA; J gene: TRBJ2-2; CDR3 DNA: TGTGCCAGCAGCTTGACATTCGCGAACACCGGGGAGCTGTTTTTT; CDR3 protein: CASSLTFANTGELFF
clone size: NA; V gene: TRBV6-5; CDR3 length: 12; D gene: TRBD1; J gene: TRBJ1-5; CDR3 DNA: TGTGCCAGCAGCACAGGGGCTCAGCCCCAGCATTTT; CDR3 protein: CASSTGAQPQHF
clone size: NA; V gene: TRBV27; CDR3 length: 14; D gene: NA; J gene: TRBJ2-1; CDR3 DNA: TGTGCCAGCATCAGAGACTACCCCTACAATGAGCAGTTCTTC; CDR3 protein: CASIRDYPYNEQFF
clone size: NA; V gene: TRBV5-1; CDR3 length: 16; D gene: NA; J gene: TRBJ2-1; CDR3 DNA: TGCGCCAGCAGCCTGGTGGGCGAGTTCTCCTACAATGAGCAGTTCTTC; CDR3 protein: CASSLVGEFSYNEQFF
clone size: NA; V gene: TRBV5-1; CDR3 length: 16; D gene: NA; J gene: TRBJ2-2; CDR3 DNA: TGCGCCAGCAGCTGGAGGATGGAGATGAACACCGGGGAGCTGTTTTTT; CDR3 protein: CASSWRMEMNTGELFF
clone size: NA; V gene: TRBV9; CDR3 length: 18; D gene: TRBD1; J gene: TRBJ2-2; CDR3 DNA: TGTGCCAGCAGCGTAAATTCAATTGGGACAGGGGGTACCGGGGAGCTGTTTTTT; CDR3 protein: CASSVNSIGTGGTGELFF
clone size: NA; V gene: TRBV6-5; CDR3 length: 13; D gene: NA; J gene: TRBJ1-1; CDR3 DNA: TGTGCCAGCAGTAGGGGACAGAACACTGAAGCTTTCTTT; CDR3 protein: CASSRGQNTEAFF
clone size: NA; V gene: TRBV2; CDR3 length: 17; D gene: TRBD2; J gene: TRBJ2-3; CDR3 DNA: TGTGCCAGCTTCTTGGGGACTAGCGGCGCTAGCACAGATACGCAGTATTTT; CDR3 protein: CASFLGTSGASTDTQYF
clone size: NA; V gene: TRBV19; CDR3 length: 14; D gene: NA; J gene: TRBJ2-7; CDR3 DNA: TGTGCCAGTAGTATGGGGCGGGAATCCTACGAGCAGTACTTC; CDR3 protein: CASSMGRESYEQYF
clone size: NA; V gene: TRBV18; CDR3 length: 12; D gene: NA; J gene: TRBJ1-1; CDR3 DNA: TGTGCCAGCTCACCGTCTAGTCGGGAAGCTTTCTTT; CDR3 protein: CASSPSSREAFF
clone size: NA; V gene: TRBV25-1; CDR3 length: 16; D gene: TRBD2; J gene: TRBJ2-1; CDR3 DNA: TGTGCCAGCAGTTTAGGGTGGACTAGCGGGGTCAATGAGCAGTTCTTC; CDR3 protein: CASSLGWTSGVNEQFF
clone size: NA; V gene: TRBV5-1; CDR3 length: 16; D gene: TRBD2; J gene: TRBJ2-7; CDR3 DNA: TGCGCCAGCAGCGCCGGGACTAGCGGGAGGTCCTACGAGCAGTACTTC; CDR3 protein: CASSAGTSGRSYEQYF
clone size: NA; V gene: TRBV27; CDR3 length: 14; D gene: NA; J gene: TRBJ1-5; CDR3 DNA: TGTGCCAGCAGTCCGCAGCGGGGGGCACAGCCCCAGCATTTT; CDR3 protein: CASSPQRGAQPQHF
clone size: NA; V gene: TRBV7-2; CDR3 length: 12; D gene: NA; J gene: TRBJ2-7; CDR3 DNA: TGTGCCAGCAGCCTATTAGCGGTCGAGCAGTACTTC; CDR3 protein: CASSLLAVEQYF
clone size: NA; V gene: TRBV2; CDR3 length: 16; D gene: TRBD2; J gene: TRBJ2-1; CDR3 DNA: TGTGCCAGCATCCGAACGGGACTAGGAACCTACAATGAGCAGTTCTTC; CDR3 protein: CASIRTGLGTYNEQFF
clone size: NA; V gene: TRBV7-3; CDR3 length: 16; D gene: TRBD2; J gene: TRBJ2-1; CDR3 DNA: TGTGCCAGCAGCTTAACAAGCGGGGAACCCTACAATGAGCAGTTCTTC; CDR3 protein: CASSLTSGEPYNEQFF
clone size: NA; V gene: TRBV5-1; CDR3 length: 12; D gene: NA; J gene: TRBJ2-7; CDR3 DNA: TGCGCCAGCAGCGAGCAGGGCTACGAGCAGTACTTC; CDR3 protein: CASSEQGYEQYF
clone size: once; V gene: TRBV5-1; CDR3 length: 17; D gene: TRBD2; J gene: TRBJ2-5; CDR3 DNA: TGCGCCAGCAGCCTCGGACTAGCGGGATCCCTACAAGAGACCCAGTACTTC; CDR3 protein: CASSLGLAGSLQETQYF
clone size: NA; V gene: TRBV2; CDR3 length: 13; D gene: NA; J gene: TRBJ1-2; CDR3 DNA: TGTGCCAGCAGTGACAGATCCAACTATGGCTACACCTTC; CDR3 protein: CASSDRSNYGYTF
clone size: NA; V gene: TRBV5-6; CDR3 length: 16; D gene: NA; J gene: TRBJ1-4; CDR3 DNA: TGTGCCAGCAGCTTGGTACAGCAGGGCCTTAATGAAAAACTGTTTTTT; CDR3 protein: CASSLVQQGLNEKLFF
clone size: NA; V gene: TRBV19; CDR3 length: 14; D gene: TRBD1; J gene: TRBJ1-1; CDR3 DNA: TGTGCCAGTAGCTCACAGGGGTTGATCACTGAAGCTTTCTTT; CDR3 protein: CASSSQGLITEAFF
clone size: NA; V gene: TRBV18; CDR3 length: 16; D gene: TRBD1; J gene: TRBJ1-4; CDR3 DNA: TGTGCCAGCTCACCACGAAAGGGGGCTCAGAATAAAAAACTGTTTTTT; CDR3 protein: CASSPRKGAQNKKLFF